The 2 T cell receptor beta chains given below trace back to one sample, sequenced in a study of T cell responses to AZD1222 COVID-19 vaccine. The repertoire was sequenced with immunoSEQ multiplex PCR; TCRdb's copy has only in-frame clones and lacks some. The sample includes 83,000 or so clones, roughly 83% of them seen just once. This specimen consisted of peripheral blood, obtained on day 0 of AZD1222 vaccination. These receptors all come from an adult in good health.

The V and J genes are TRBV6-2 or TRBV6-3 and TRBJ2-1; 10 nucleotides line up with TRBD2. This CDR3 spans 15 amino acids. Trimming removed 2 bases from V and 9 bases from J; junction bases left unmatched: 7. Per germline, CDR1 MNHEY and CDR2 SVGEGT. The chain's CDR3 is CASSYTASGSGEQFF. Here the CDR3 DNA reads TGTGCCAGCAGTTACACGGCTAGCGGGAGTGGTGAGCAGTTCTTC.

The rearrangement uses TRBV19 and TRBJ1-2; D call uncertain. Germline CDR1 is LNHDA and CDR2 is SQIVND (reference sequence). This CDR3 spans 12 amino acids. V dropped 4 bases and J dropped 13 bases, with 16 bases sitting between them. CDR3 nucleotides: TGTGCCAGTAGTACCCGAGGACGCGTTTCCACCTTC. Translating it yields CASSTRGRVSTF.